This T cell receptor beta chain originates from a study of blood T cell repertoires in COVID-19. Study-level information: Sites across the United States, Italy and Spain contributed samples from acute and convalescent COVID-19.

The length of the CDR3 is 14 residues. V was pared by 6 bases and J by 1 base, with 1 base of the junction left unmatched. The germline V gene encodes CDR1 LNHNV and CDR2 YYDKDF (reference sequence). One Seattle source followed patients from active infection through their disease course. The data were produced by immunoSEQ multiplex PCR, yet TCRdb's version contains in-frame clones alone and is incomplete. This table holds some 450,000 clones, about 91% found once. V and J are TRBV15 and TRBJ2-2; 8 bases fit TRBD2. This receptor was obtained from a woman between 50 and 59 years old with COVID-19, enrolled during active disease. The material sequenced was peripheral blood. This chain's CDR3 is CATRSGGNTGELFF. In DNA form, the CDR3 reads TGTGCCACCAGGAGCGGGGGGAACACCGGGGAGCTGTTTTTT.